This T cell receptor (beta chain) was found in a study of cytomegalovirus exposure and HLA in healthy donors. Overall study results and limits: Some V segments, TRBV6-2 and TRBV6-3 among them, were indistinguishable and were therefore excluded. Based on reports, TCR beta sequences accurately predicted HLA-A and HLA-B alleles for most subjects. In a later analysis, several top co-occurrence clusters appeared linked to parvovirus B19, influenza, CMV and Epstein-Barr virus.

To note about this clone: Its specificity is not known.

PCR primers comprised 60 Vbeta and 13 Jbeta primers. The table came from immunoSEQ multiplex PCR; TCRdb's copy has only in-frame clones and leaves some out. The sample holds fewer than 250,000 clones, over 60% seen once. This CDR3 is 12 amino acids long. V lost 7 bases, J lost 4 bases, and 13 bases lay in between. Germline V CDR1 and CDR2: SQVTM, ANQGSEA. Sequencing was performed on PBMCs. The rearrangement links TRBV29-1 to TRBJ1-2, with a weak D call TRBD1 (5 bases). The clonotype comes from a man aged 40-55 years in good health and CMV-seronegative. The CDR3 spells CSASKQGYGYTF. CDR3 bases: TGCAGCGCCTCAAAGCAGGGCTATGGCTACACCTTC.